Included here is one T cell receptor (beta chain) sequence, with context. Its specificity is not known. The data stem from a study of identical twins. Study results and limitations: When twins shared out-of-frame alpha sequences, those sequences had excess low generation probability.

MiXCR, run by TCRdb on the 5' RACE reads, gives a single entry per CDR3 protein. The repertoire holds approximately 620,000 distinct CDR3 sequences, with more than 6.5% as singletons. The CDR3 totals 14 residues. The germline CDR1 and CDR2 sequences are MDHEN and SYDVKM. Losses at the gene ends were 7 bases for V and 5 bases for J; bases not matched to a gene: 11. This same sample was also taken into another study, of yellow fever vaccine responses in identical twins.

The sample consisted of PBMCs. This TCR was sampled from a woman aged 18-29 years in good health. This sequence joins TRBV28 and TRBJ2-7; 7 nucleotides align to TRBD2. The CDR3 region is CASISSGTTDEQYF. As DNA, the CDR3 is TGTGCCAGCATTTCCTCCGGGACTACGGACGAGCAGTACTTC.